The 7 T cell receptor beta chains below all came from one sample that was sequenced in a study of blood T cell repertoires in COVID-19 (dated by TCRdb to the early 2020s). Libraries came from the immunoSEQ multiplex PCR assay. TCRdb retrieved this table from immuneACCESS and kept in-frame rearrangements only. Not all clones are present; in checked studies, unresolved V genes account for under half, and no reason is known for the remainder. The table for this sample lists fewer than 50,000 clones; around 87% of them were counted only once. Around 25% of the sample comes from the top ten. The sequencing input was peripheral blood. The receptors derive from a man in his 60s with active or convalescent COVID-19.

The chain has TRBV6-5 and TRBJ1-1; possibly TRBD1 for D (5 bases). The CDR3 has 13 residues. V was clipped by 3 bases and J by 1 base, with 6 bases between them. Germline assignment: CDR1 MNHEY and CDR2 SVGAGI. The CDR3 is CASSYRGNTEAFF. For the CDR3, the DNA is TGTGCCAGCAGTTATAGGGGGAACACTGAAGCTTTCTTT.

The chain carries TRBV6-1 and TRBJ2-7; a weak D match, TRBD1 (5 bases). Germline V gene lookup returns CDR1 MNHNS and CDR2 SASEGT. Trimming stripped 2 bases from V and 6 bases from J, with 8 bases between. The CDR3 runs 12 residues. The CDR3 here is CASSELGREQYF. CDR3 DNA sequence: TGTGCCAGCAGTGAACTGGGGCGCGAGCAGTACTTC.

CDR3 nucleotides: TGTGCCAGCAGTGTGCGGGAGGCCAAAGAGACCCAGTACTTC. This gives the protein CASSVREAKETQYF. The chain joins TRBV2 to TRBJ2-5, with 8 nucleotides matching TRBD2. With 4 bases clipped from V and 3 bases from J, the junction kept 4 bases outside the gene matches. This CDR3 region has 14 residues. Germline lookup yields CDR1 SNHLY and CDR2 FYNNEI.

In the case of this clone: The sample carries other DNA sequences with the same CDR3. The chain uses TRBV6-4 and TRBJ2-3, with 10 bases identical to TRBD2. The CDR3 loop spans 15 amino acids. Germline V CDR1 and CDR2: MRHNA, SNTAGT. With 4 bases clipped from V and 3 bases from J, the junction kept 4 bases outside the gene matches. The CDR3 sequence: CASSASGRLTDTQYF. The CDR3 bases are TGTGCCAGCAGTGCTAGCGGGAGACTTACAGATACGCAGTATTTT.

The chain combines TRBV6-2 or TRBV6-3 with TRBJ2-1; the match to TRBD1 covers 9 bases. Germline V CDR1 and CDR2: MNHEY, SVGEGT. The junction had 12 bases not matched to a gene; V was cut back by 2 bases and J by 7 bases. The CDR3 totals 17 residues. The CDR3 DNA reads as TGTGCCAGCAGTTACATCCCCCCCGGGACAGGGAGGAATGAGCAGTTCTTC. Its protein is CASSYIPPGTGRNEQFF.

The rearrangement uses TRBV2 and TRBJ2-1; possibly TRBD1 for D (8 bases). The CDR3 has 13 amino acids. The V end lost 7 bases, the J end lost 10 bases, and 17 bases lay between the germline ends. Germline-derived CDR1 and CDR2 are SNHLY and FYNNEI. CDR3 DNA sequence: TGTGCCAGCACCTACACAGGGGGAGGGGAGCAGTTCTTC. Translating gives CASTYTGGGEQFF.

The chain employs TRBV29-1 and TRBJ2-2; 9 bases align to TRBD1. V shed 5 bases, J shed 5 bases, and the junction held 9 bases outside the gene matches. The germline V gene encodes CDR1 SQVTM and CDR2 ANQGSEA. The CDR3 runs to 15 residues. CDR3 in DNA: TGCAGCGTTTGGCTCCGGGACAGGGCGACCGGGGAGCTGTTTTTT. It translates to CSVWLRDRATGELFF.